This T cell receptor beta chain is drawn from a study of T cell responses to AZD1222 COVID-19 vaccine. About the study: Analyses pooled second doses at about 4 or about 12 weeks. Study results and limitations: After two AZD1222 doses, spike-specific TCR breadth and depth rose versus day 0.

This CDR3 contains 14 residues. The germline CDR1 and CDR2 sequences are SGHTA and FQGNSA. V was cut by 1 base and J by 2 bases, with 9 bases left in between. Comment on this clone: Antigen unknown.

Repertoires were generated with immunoSEQ multiplex PCR, while TCRdb's copy carries only in-frame clones and drops some. This sample yields some 110,000 clones, of which 85% to 90% are seen a single time; approximately 10% belongs to the top ten. J is TRBJ2-7 and V is TRBV7-2; maybe TRBD1 (5 bases). The TCR was taken from an adult in good health. The input for sequencing was peripheral blood, taken on day 0 of AZD1222 vaccination. The CDR3 coding sequence is TGTGCCAGCAGCTTAGAGTCAGGGCCCTACGAGCAGTACTTC. Translating it yields CASSLESGPYEQYF.